The entry below describes one T cell receptor (beta chain). Methods used by the authors: The assay estimated nucleated cells by amplifying reference gene primers. Produced via immunoSEQ multiplex PCR; TCRdb's table is partial and in-frame only. That table gives V, J and clone size, and the DNA gave D and trimming. There are 200,000 to 300,000 clones in the sample; about 82% occur only once, and 5% to 7% lies in the top ten. This specimen belongs to a study of blood T cell repertoires in COVID-19. Study information: The United States, Italy and Spain provided the acute and convalescent COVID-19 samples. PBMCs, B-cell-depleted T cells, or T cells provided the cDNA or gDNA that made up the material.

This CDR3 comprises 13 residues. Trimming removed 1 base at V and 3 bases at J, with 7 bases between. Looked up from germline, CDR1 is SGHAT and CDR2 is FQNNGV. The source of this sequence is a woman aged 60-75 years with active or convalescent COVID-19. The chain is built from TRBV11-2 and TRBJ2-7; a weak D match, TRBD2 (5 bases). Sequenced material: peripheral blood. The CDR3 region is CASSLGGNYEQYV. The CDR3 DNA is TGTGCCAGCAGCTTAGGAGGGAACTACGAGCAGTACGTC.